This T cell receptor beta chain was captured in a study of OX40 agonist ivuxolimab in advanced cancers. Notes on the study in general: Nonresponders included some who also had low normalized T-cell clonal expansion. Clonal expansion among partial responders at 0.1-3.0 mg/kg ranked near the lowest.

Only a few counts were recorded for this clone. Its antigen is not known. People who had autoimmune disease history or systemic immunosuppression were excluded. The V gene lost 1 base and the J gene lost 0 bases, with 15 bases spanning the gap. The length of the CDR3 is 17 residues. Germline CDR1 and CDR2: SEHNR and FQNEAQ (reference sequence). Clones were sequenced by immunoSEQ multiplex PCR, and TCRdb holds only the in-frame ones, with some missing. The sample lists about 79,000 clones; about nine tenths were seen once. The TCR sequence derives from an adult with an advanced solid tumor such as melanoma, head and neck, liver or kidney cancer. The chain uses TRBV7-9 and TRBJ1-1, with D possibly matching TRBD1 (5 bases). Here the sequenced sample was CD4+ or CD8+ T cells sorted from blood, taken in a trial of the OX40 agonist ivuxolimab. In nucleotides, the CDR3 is TGTGCCAGCAGCTTAGTTGACAGAGCCGTCATGAACACTGAAGCTTTCTTT. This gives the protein CASSLVDRAVMNTEAFF.